These 17 T cell receptor beta chains were sequenced from one sample in a study of CD8 T cells in Susac syndrome. When the RNA was reverse transcribed, random hexamers were used with an input of roughly 0.45 to 1 ug. TCRdb independently ran MiXCR on the immunoSEQ multiplex PCR reads; one entry per CDR3 protein. The sample holds approximately 180,000 distinct CDR3 sequences; around 94% are singletons and the top ten take around 0.094%. The sample comprised CD4+ T cells from PBMCs. The source is a human donor with Susac syndrome.

The chain links TRBV30 to TRBJ2-2; D is undetermined. CDR3 length: 13 residues. V was shortened by 0 bases and J by 2 bases, with 4 bases between the two germline ends. The germline CDR1 and CDR2 sequences are GTSNPN and SVGIG (reference sequence). The CDR3 sequence: CAWSVGNTGELFF. Written as DNA, the CDR3 is TGTGCCTGGAGTGTTGGAAACACCGGGGAGCTGTTTTTT.

The rearrangement uses TRBV3-1 and TRBJ2-1, with TRBD2 matching 9 bases. The CDR3 runs to 15 residues. Germline CDR1 is LGHDT and CDR2 is YNNKEL (reference sequence). V lost 3 bases, J lost 7 bases, and 7 bases stayed unmatched. Written as DNA, the CDR3 is TGTGCCAGCAGCCATCTAGCGGGAAAAAGGAATGAGCAGTTCTTC. As protein: CASSHLAGKRNEQFF.

The chain has TRBV20-1 and TRBJ2-4; 8 nucleotides agree with TRBD2. Germline trimming cut 4 bases from V and 3 bases from J; bases unmatched to any gene: 5. The CDR3 consists of 14 residues. Per the germline V gene, CDR1 is DFQATT and CDR2 is SNEGSKA (reference sequence). The CDR3 coding sequence is TGCAGTGCTATATATAGCGGGGACAAAAACATTCAGTACTTC. It codes for CSAIYSGDKNIQYF.

This clonotype occurred once. The rearrangement joins TRBV30 to TRBJ1-3; D not resolved. V was cut by 1 base and J by 0 bases, with 7 bases left in between. CDR3 length: 14 residues. CDR1 is GTSNPN and CDR2 is SVGIG in the germline V gene (reference sequence). CDR3 region: CAWSATISGNTIYF. In DNA form, the CDR3 reads TGTGCCTGGAGTGCAACCATCTCTGGAAACACCATATATTTT.

The chain couples TRBV28 to TRBJ2-1, with TRBD2 identical over 9 bases. Germline V gives CDR1 MDHEN, CDR2 SYDVKM. CDR3 length: 20 amino acids. Trimming removed 7 bases from V and 0 bases from J; junction bases left unmatched: 19. This CDR3 is CASNKPIGLAGFSSYNEQFF. As DNA, the CDR3 is TGTGCCAGCAATAAGCCGATTGGGCTAGCGGGGTTTAGCTCCTACAATGAGCAGTTCTTC.

The chain is built from TRBV28 and TRBJ2-7, with D maybe TRBD1 (6 bases). The CDR3 length is 17 residues. Trimming took off 6 bases at V and 5 bases at J, with 26 bases between the two ends. CDR1 MDHEN and CDR2 SYDVKM come from the germline V gene. The CDR3 region has the DNA TGTGCCAGCAGCCTCGACAGGTGGCTTAATCCAAGAGACGAGCAGTACTTC. Translation gives CASSLDRWLNPRDEQYF.

The V and J genes are TRBV7-9 and TRBJ2-3, with D maybe TRBD1 (6 bases). From germline, CDR1 is SEHNR and CDR2 FQNEAQ (reference sequence). CDR3 length: 12 amino acids. The V gene lost 4 bases and the J gene lost 5 bases, with 7 bases spanning the gap. The CDR3: CASSSTGDTQYF. The CDR3 DNA reads TGTGCCAGCAGCTCGACAGGAGATACGCAGTATTTT.

The V and J genes are TRBV2 and TRBJ1-2, with TRBD1 matching over 11 bases. The germline V gene encodes CDR1 SNHLY and CDR2 FYNNEI. Trimming at V came to 4 bases and at J to 4 bases, leaving 5 bases not matched to a gene. This CDR3 contains 15 residues. The CDR3 DNA follows: TGTGCCAGCAGTGGTCGGGACAGGGGGTCCTATGGCTACACCTTC. This sequence encodes CASSGRDRGSYGYTF.

The V call is TRBV20-1, the J call TRBJ2-3; TRBD2 agrees at 7 bases. Trimming took 6 bases from V and 1 from J; bases not matched to a gene: 4. Germline lookup yields CDR1 DFQATT and CDR2 SNEGSKA (reference sequence). The CDR3 sequence is 13 residues long. CDR3 sequence (DNA): TGCAGTGCGCCCCGGGGGGGCACAGATACGCAGTATTTT. Translating gives CSAPRGGTDTQYF.

The chain recombines TRBV23-1 with TRBJ2-1; D may be TRBD1 (6 bases). TRBV23-1 is an ORF, and what it does is uncertain. V was clipped by 8 bases and J by 5 bases, with 19 bases between them. CDR3 size: 15 residues. The CDR3 loop is CASLNPGTSHNEQFF. CDR3 nucleotides: TGCGCCAGCTTAAACCCCGGGACATCACACAATGAGCAGTTCTTC.

The V call is TRBV12-3 or TRBV12-4, the J call TRBJ2-1; D possibly corresponds to TRBD2 (5 bases). V lost 5 bases and J lost 5, with 13 bases in between. The CDR3 covers 14 residues. CDR3 sequence (DNA): TGTGCCAGCAGTACTAGTGAGAGCGACAATGAGCAGTTCTTC. Protein product: CASSTSESDNEQFF.

The chain links TRBV20-1 to TRBJ2-3; D may be TRBD1 (6 bases). This CDR3 comprises 15 residues. Germline V gene data show CDR1 as DFQATT and CDR2 as SNEGSKA (reference sequence). Trimming pared 3 bases from V and 1 base from J, leaving 14 bases between. DNA for the CDR3: TGCAGTGCTAGCCGTCCTGAGGGGGGCACAGATACGCAGTATTTT. This codes for CSASRPEGGTDTQYF.

The V and J genes are TRBV5-6 and TRBJ2-7, with D possibly TRBD2 on 6 matching bases. CDR1 is SGHDT and CDR2 is YYEEEE in the germline V gene. Deletions cut 0 bases from V and 3 bases from J, with 10 bases between. There are 14 residues in the CDR3. The CDR3 DNA follows: TGTGCCAGCAGCTTGGCCGGGAGTTTCTACGAGCAGTACTTC. It is translated as CASSLAGSFYEQYF.

The V call is TRBV25-1, the J call TRBJ2-7; 8 positions match TRBD1. The CDR3 has 13 amino acids. Looked up from germline, CDR1 is MGHDK and CDR2 is SYGVNS. V shed 4 bases, J shed 3 bases, and the junction held 2 bases outside the gene matches. This chain's CDR3 is CASSVTGGYEQYF. The DNA for the CDR3 is TGTGCCAGCAGTGTAACAGGGGGCTACGAGCAGTACTTC.

Turning to this clonotype: Its ends do not fully match the called genes, so a read error is possible. The gene calls are TRBV29-1 and TRBJ2-2; D might be TRBD2 (5 bases). The CDR3 is 11 residues long. Germline V gene data show CDR1 as SQVTM and CDR2 as ANQGSEA. The CDR3 DNA reads TGCAGCGGTCAAGGAGCCGGGGAGCTTTTTTTT. This translates into CSGQGAGELFF.

The V call is TRBV13, the J call TRBJ1-2; D is undetermined. V gave up 4 bases and J gave up 2 bases, with 17 bases separating them. The CDR3 covers 16 residues. Germline CDR1 PRHDT, CDR2 FYEKMQ (reference sequence). The CDR3 DNA follows: TGTGCCAGCAGCTATTCCGATCTGGGCGGAAACTATGGCTACACCTTC. It codes for CASSYSDLGGNYGYTF.

J is TRBJ2-7 and V is TRBV2; D is undetermined. Trimming pared 4 bases from V and 4 bases from J, leaving 11 bases between. CDR1 SNHLY and CDR2 FYNNEI come from the germline V gene. CDR3 length equals 13 residues. The chain's CDR3 is CASSAVMGYEQYF. Written as DNA, the CDR3 is TGTGCCAGCAGTGCCGTTATGGGGTACGAGCAGTACTTC.